The present T cell receptor (beta chain) was sequenced within a study of cytomegalovirus exposure and HLA in healthy donors. Clones were sequenced by immunoSEQ multiplex PCR, and TCRdb holds only the in-frame ones, with some missing. The sample shows over 90,000 clones, about 94% of them seen only once. The count of this clone is one. Germline V gene data show CDR1 as SGHNT and CDR2 as YYREEE (reference sequence). After removal of 0 bases from V and 5 bases from J, the junction contained 5 bases not matched to a gene. The CDR3 is 16 amino acids. The chain joins TRBV5-4 to TRBJ1-1, with 12 bases matching TRBD1. This TCR was sampled from a woman between 18 and 30 years old in good health and CMV-seronegative. Sequenced material: PBMCs. Here the CDR3 reads CASSLAGQGARTEAFF. In DNA, the CDR3 is TGTGCCAGCAGCTTGGCGGGACAGGGGGCGCGTACTGAAGCTTTCTTT.